The 5 T cell receptor beta chains listed next were all sequenced from one sample in a study of immune evolution from preneoplasia to lung adenocarcinoma. Sequencing was performed with immunoSEQ multiplex PCR; in TCRdb, only in-frame clones are kept and a portion is missing. This table holds under 45,000 clones, 70% to 80% found once. Sequenced material: FFPE invasive lung adenocarcinoma tissue. These receptors were taken from a person aged 55 to 75 with lung adenocarcinoma.

This chain joins TRBV14 and TRBJ2-1, with D tentatively TRBD1 (5 bases). Trimming cost V 5 bases and J 1 base, with 18 bases left between them. CDR3 length: 17 residues. Germline CDR1 is SGHDN and CDR2 is FVKESK. The CDR3 region has the DNA TGTGCCAGCAGCAAGTACCGTACAGGTGATTCCTACAATGAGCAGTTCTTC. Protein product: CASSKYRTGDSYNEQFF. The full variable domain, with the rest looked up from reference TRBV14 and TRBJ2-1, is EAGVTQFPSHSVIEKGQTVTLRCDPISGHDNLYWYRRVMGKEIKFLLHFVKESKQDESGMPNNRFLAERTGGTYSTLKVQPAELEDSGVYFCASSKYRTGDSYNEQFFGPGTRLTVL.

V usage is TRBV5-1 and J usage is TRBJ2-3; perhaps TRBD2 as D (6 bases). The germline CDR1 and CDR2 sequences are SGHRS and YFSETQ. CDR3 length equals 15 residues. V was pared by 0 bases and J by 2 bases, with 10 bases between. The CDR3 DNA reads as TGCGCCAGCAGCTTGGTCGCGGGAAACACAGATACGCAGTATTTT. This encodes CASSLVAGNTDTQYF.

The genes are TRBV6-6 and TRBJ2-5, with TRBD2 identical over 7 bases. V shed 8 bases, J shed 5 bases, and the junction held 14 bases outside the gene matches. Germline V gene lookup returns CDR1 MNHNY and CDR2 SVGAGI (reference sequence). This CDR3 is 15 amino acids long. The CDR3 nucleotides are TGTGCCAGCCGAGGGAGGGCCATGGCTGTGGAGACCCAGTACTTC. Translation gives CASRGRAMAVETQYF.

This clone was recorded only once. The V call is TRBV7-8, the J call TRBJ2-1, with D tentatively TRBD1 (6 bases). V gave up 2 bases and J gave up 4 bases, with 9 bases separating them. The V gene's germline CDR1 is SGHVS and CDR2 FQNEAQ. CDR3 length: 14 residues. As DNA, the CDR3 is TGTGCCAGCAGCTTATCGGGACAATACAATGAGCAGTTCTTC. This encodes CASSLSGQYNEQFF.

The V call is TRBV5-3, the J call TRBJ2-5; D is unclear. TRBV5-3 is placed among ORFs of uncertain function. Trimming shortened V by 3 bases and J by 2 bases, and 14 bases separated the two germline ends. The CDR3 has 15 residues. The CDR3 DNA reads TGTGCCAGAAGCTCCCAGACAAGGAGACAAGAGACCCAGTACTTC. It codes for CARSSQTRRQETQYF.